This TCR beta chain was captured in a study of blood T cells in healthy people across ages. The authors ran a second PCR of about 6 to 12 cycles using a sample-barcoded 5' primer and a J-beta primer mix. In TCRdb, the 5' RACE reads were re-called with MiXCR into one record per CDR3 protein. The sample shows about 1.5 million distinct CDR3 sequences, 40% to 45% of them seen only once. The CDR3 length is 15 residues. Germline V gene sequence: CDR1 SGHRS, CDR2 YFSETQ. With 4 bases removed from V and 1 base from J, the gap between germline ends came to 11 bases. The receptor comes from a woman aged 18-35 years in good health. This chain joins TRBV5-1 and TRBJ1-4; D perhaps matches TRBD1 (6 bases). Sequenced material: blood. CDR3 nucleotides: TGCGCCAGCAGCACGGAAGGGGGAACTAATGAAAAACTGTTTTTT. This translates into CASSTEGGTNEKLFF.